The 21 T cell receptor beta chains in this list originate from one sample, sequenced in a study of CD8 T cells in Susac syndrome. RNA in amounts of roughly 0.5 to 1 ug was reverse transcribed with random hexamers. From the immunoSEQ multiplex PCR reads, TCRdb called clonotypes with MiXCR, one entry per CDR3 protein. This table has just over 150,000 distinct CDR3 sequences, roughly 95% appearing once. The specimen sequenced was CD8+ T cells from PBMCs. The receptors stem from a human donor with multiple sclerosis.

The chain has TRBV29-1 and TRBJ1-1; a possible D gene is TRBD1 (6 bases). Trimming removed 3 bases at V and 3 bases at J, with 20 bases between. Germline values: CDR1 SQVTM, CDR2 ANQGSEA. The CDR3 length is 16 residues. The CDR3 protein is CSVEGVRGEWYTEAFF. In DNA, the CDR3 is TGCAGCGTTGAGGGGGTGAGGGGGGAATGGTACACTGAAGCTTTCTTT.

This chain connects TRBV27 to TRBJ2-1; D is unclear. The V end was cut by 6 bases, the J end by 2 bases, with 8 bases between. There are 13 residues in the CDR3. Germline lookup yields CDR1 MNHEY and CDR2 SMNVEV (reference sequence). Here the CDR3 DNA reads TGTGCCAGCAGCAATGGGCCCTACAATGAGCAGTTCTTC. Translated: CASSNGPYNEQFF.

V and J are TRBV5-1 and TRBJ1-2; D remains unclear. CDR3 length equals 14 residues. Germline lookup yields CDR1 SGHRS and CDR2 YFSETQ. Trimming cost V 6 bases and J 3 bases, with 15 bases left between them. This CDR3 reads CASTPGGIHYGYTF. The CDR3 DNA is TGCGCCAGCACCCCTGGAGGGATCCACTATGGCTACACCTTC.

V and J are TRBV9 and TRBJ2-1; 9 bases align to TRBD2. Germline V gives CDR1 SGDLS, CDR2 YYNGEE. This CDR3 spans 17 amino acids. Trimming cost V 0 bases and J 10 bases; bases outside gene matches: 14. The DNA for the CDR3 is TGTGCCAGCAGCGTAGAAGGTAGCGGGGGCCAGCGTGGAGAGCAGTTCTTC. Translating it yields CASSVEGSGGQRGEQFF.

V is TRBV7-6 and J is TRBJ2-1; maybe TRBD2 (5 bases). The CDR3 sequence is 14 residues long. The ends were cut back, 5 bases at V and 3 bases at J, with 11 bases in the middle. Germline V gene sequence: CDR1 SGHVS, CDR2 FNYEAQ. CDR3 sequence: CASSPRGFYNEQFF. CDR3 DNA sequence: TGTGCCAGCAGCCCCCGCGGGTTCTACAATGAGCAGTTCTTC.

The CDR3 nucleotides read TGTGCCAGCAGCCAAGGGGCCGGCAACGTCCTGACTTTC. Protein: CASSQGAGNVLTF. This rearrangement joins TRBV3-1 to TRBJ2-6; D is ambiguous. V shed 1 base and J shed 9 bases, with 7 bases lying between them. Germline-derived CDR1 and CDR2 are LGHDT and YNNKEL (reference sequence). This CDR3 spans 13 amino acids.

A single count supports this clonotype. This CDR3 is CASSVFVRAGETQYF. CDR3 sequence (DNA): TGTGCCAGCAGCGTTTTCGTCAGGGCAGGGGAGACCCAGTACTTC. The V gene is TRBV7-9, the J gene TRBJ2-5; tentative D call: TRBD1 (5 bases). Germline CDR1 SEHNR, CDR2 FQNEAQ (reference sequence). V lost 5 bases and J lost 5, with 18 bases in between. This CDR3 has 15 residues.

This chain joins TRBV12-3 or TRBV12-4 and TRBJ2-5, with 11 nucleotides matching TRBD2. The CDR3 contains 16 residues. Losses at the gene ends were 4 bases for V and 5 bases for J; bases not matched to a gene: 9. CDR3 in DNA: TGTGCCAGCAGTTCGACTAGCGGGGTGATTGGGGAGACCCAGTACTTC. Protein sequence: CASSSTSGVIGETQYF.

The V gene is TRBV30, the J gene TRBJ2-5; either TRBD1 or TRBD2 may supply D (5 bases each). Deletions cut 2 bases from V and 5 bases from J, with 18 bases between. The CDR3 is 15 residues long. The germline gives CDR1 GTSNPN, CDR2 SVGIG (reference sequence). The CDR3 sequence: CAWSQGEGGAETQYF. CDR3 sequence (DNA): TGTGCCTGGAGTCAGGGAGAAGGCGGCGCGGAGACCCAGTACTTC.

The chain recombines TRBV6-5 with TRBJ2-3; D is possibly TRBD1 or TRBD2 (5 bases each). Germline V gene data show CDR1 as MNHEY and CDR2 as SVGAGI. The V gene lost 5 bases and the J gene lost 4 bases, with 16 bases spanning the gap. The CDR3 totals 15 residues. The CDR3 loop reads CASSTSLRGADTQYF. Written as DNA, the CDR3 is TGTGCCAGCAGTACTAGTCTGAGAGGGGCAGATACGCAGTATTTT.

The CDR3 sequence: CASSLDGGADTQYF. The CDR3 nucleotides read TGCGCCAGCAGCTTGGACGGGGGCGCAGATACGCAGTATTTT. The V gene is TRBV5-1, the J gene TRBJ2-3; D may correspond to TRBD1 or TRBD2 (6 bases each). Trimming stripped 0 bases from V and 4 bases from J, with 9 bases between. There are 14 residues in the CDR3. CDR1 and CDR2 (germline): SGHRS, YFSETQ.

This chain links TRBV27 with TRBJ2-1, with unresolved D. The CDR3 loop spans 17 amino acids. The V gene's germline CDR1 is MNHEY and CDR2 SMNVEV (reference sequence). The germline V and J ends were trimmed by 3 bases and 4 bases, with 19 bases remaining between them. The DNA of the CDR3 is TGTGCCAGCAGTTTCCCCGAGGTCGTCCGGTGTTACAATGAGCAGTTCTTC. Residues: CASSFPEVVRCYNEQFF.

The chain links TRBV5-6 to TRBJ2-7; no firm D call. CDR1 and CDR2 (germline): SGHDT, YYEEEE. The CDR3 covers 11 residues. Trimming shortened V by 4 bases and J by 3 bases, and 5 bases separated the two germline ends. The CDR3 loop reads CASSRYYEQYF. CDR3 bases: TGTGCCAGCAGCCGATACTACGAGCAGTACTTC.

The chain joins TRBV7-6 to TRBJ2-2, with 7 positions matching TRBD1. The V and J ends lost 8 bases and 1 base, in that order; junction bases with no gene match: 10. This CDR3 is built from 16 residues. Germline assignment: CDR1 SGHVS and CDR2 FNYEAQ. The CDR3 sequence is CASSLSGTVNTGELFF. The DNA of the CDR3 is TGTGCCAGCTCCCTGTCCGGGACAGTGAACACCGGGGAGCTGTTTTTT.

This clonotype was counted a few times. The rearrangement uses TRBV25-1 and TRBJ2-5; unclear D gene. CDR1 is MGHDK, CDR2 SYGVNS, per germline. CDR3 length: 11 residues. Trimming took off 4 bases at V and 4 bases at J, with 4 bases between the two ends. This chain's CDR3 is CASSGLETQYF. CDR3 DNA sequence: TGTGCCAGCAGTGGGTTAGAGACCCAGTACTTC.

The chain combines TRBV5-6 with TRBJ1-2, with a possible D match to TRBD1 (6 bases). CDR1 is SGHDT and CDR2 is YYEEEE in the germline V gene. V lost 3 bases and J 8 bases, leaving 20 bases between the germline ends. The CDR3 has 15 residues. CDR3 loop: CASSYPGHPAGGYTF. The CDR3 DNA reads as TGTGCCAGCAGCTACCCGGGACACCCCGCGGGGGGCTACACCTTC.

The chain recombines TRBV30 with TRBJ1-2; 7 bases are shared with TRBD1. After removal of 2 bases from V and 6 bases from J, the junction contained 6 bases not matched to a gene. The CDR3 is made up of 13 amino acids. The germline gives CDR1 GTSNPN, CDR2 SVGIG (reference sequence). CDR3 coding DNA: TGTGCCTGGAGTCCGCAGGGGGGGGATGGCTACACCTTC. This translates into CAWSPQGGDGYTF.

This chain links TRBV7-9 with TRBJ2-1, with TRBD1 as a possible D gene (5 bases). CDR3 length: 15 amino acids. V lost 5 bases and J lost 5, with 16 bases in between. In germline, CDR1 is SEHNR, CDR2 FQNEAQ (reference sequence). CDR3 residues: CASSARPTENNEQFF. CDR3 nucleotide sequence: TGTGCCAGCAGCGCCAGACCGACAGAGAACAATGAGCAGTTCTTC. Full variable domain (rest looked up from reference TRBV7-9 and TRBJ2-1): DTGVSQNPRHKITKRGQNVTFRCDPISEHNRLYWYRQTLGQGPEFLTYFQNEAQLEKSRLLSDRFSAERPKGSFSTLEIQRTEQGDSAMYLCASSARPTENNEQFFGPGTRLTVL.

The CDR3: CASSEGRVTYEQYV. The CDR3 DNA follows: TGTGCCAGCAGTGAAGGCAGGGTCACCTACGAGCAGTACGTC. The V call is TRBV2, the J call TRBJ2-7; D possibly corresponds to TRBD1 (5 bases). The V end lost 1 base, the J end lost 2 bases, and 9 bases lay between the germline ends. The CDR3 totals 14 residues. Per germline, CDR1 SNHLY and CDR2 FYNNEI.

J is TRBJ2-2 and V is TRBV25-1, with a weak D call TRBD2 (6 bases). The CDR3 loop spans 13 amino acids. Germline V CDR1 and CDR2: MGHDK, SYGVNS. The V end was cut by 8 bases, the J end by 4 bases, with 11 bases between. The CDR3 protein is CASAPGVTGELFF. CDR3 nucleotides: TGTGCCAGCGCCCCGGGGGTCACCGGGGAGCTGTTTTTT.

The rearrangement uses TRBV29-1 and TRBJ1-2, with 8 positions matching TRBD1. The germline V gene has CDR1 SQVTM and CDR2 ANQGSEA. This CDR3 spans 15 amino acids. The trim removed 4 bases at V and 6 bases at J, leaving 13 bases unmatched. The CDR3 here is CSVVEGQGFIHGYTF. CDR3 DNA sequence: TGCAGCGTTGTTGAAGGACAGGGATTTATTCATGGCTACACCTTC.